Presented here are 15 T cell receptor beta chains from one specimen sequenced in a study of blood T cell repertoires in COVID-19. The data were produced by immunoSEQ multiplex PCR, yet TCRdb's version contains in-frame clones alone and is incomplete. This table has over 30,000 clones, roughly 88% appearing once. Input material: peripheral blood. The origin of the receptors is a man between 65 and 85 years old with acute or convalescent COVID-19.

This chain connects TRBV7-9 to TRBJ2-5; perhaps TRBD2 as D (5 bases). The CDR3 covers 16 residues. CDR1 is SEHNR and CDR2 is FQNEAQ in the germline V gene (reference sequence). Trimming left V 1 base short and J 4 bases short, with 16 bases between. The CDR3 loop is CASSLGGLTELETQYF. DNA for the CDR3: TGTGCCAGCAGCTTAGGTGGACTCACGGAGTTAGAGACCCAGTACTTC. Supplemented by reference TRBV7-9 and TRBJ2-5, the full variable domain reads DTGVSQNPRHKITKRGQNVTFRCDPISEHNRLYWYRQTLGQGPEFLTYFQNEAQLEKSRLLSDRFSAERPKGSFSTLEIQRTEQGDSAMYLCASSLGGLTELETQYFGPGTRLLVL.

The J gene is TRBJ2-7, the V gene TRBV28; TRBD1 matches at 9 bases. CDR1 MDHEN and CDR2 SYDVKM come from the germline V gene. The length of the CDR3 is 14 residues. Losses at the gene ends were 5 bases for V and 5 bases for J; bases not matched to a gene: 7. CDR3 in amino acids: CASSPGQGYHEQYF. In DNA, the CDR3 is TGTGCCAGCAGTCCTGGACAGGGGTACCACGAGCAGTACTTC.

This chain joins TRBV7-9 and TRBJ2-2; a weak D match, TRBD2 (6 bases). CDR1 is SEHNR and CDR2 is FQNEAQ in the germline V gene (reference sequence). V was cut by 3 bases and J by 8 bases, with 7 bases left in between. The CDR3 totals 12 residues. The CDR3 sequence: CASSLEGGELFF. In DNA, the CDR3 is TGTGCCAGCAGCTTGGAGGGAGGGGAGCTGTTTTTT.

Only one count was recorded for this clone. The chain is built from TRBV3-1 (or the pseudogene TRBV3-2) and TRBJ1-2; D not resolved. CDR3 length: 16 residues. Per germline, CDR1 LGHDT and CDR2 YNNKEL (reference sequence). V shed 0 bases and J shed 7 bases, with 18 bases lying between them. The CDR3 region has the DNA TGTGCCAGCAGCCAAGACACCCCTAGGTATGCGGGTGGCTACACCTTC. Encoded protein: CASSQDTPRYAGGYTF.

CDR3 DNA sequence: TGTGCCAGCAGCTTGGCGTGGCGGGACCAAGAGACCCAGTACTTC. Encoded protein: CASSLAWRDQETQYF. The genes are TRBV5-4 and TRBJ2-5; a weak D match, TRBD2 (5 bases). V lost 0 bases and J 0 bases, leaving 9 bases between the germline ends. Germline lookup yields CDR1 SGHNT and CDR2 YYREEE (reference sequence). The length of the CDR3 is 15 residues.

CDR3 sequence reads: CASSATGDLNTEAFF. Here the CDR3 DNA reads TGTGCCAGCAGTGCGACAGGGGACCTGAACACTGAAGCTTTCTTT. This chain joins TRBV25-1 and TRBJ1-1; 8 nucleotides match TRBD1. Looked up from germline, CDR1 is MGHDK and CDR2 is SYGVNS. Trimming cost V 4 bases and J 0 bases; bases outside gene matches: 4. The CDR3 totals 15 residues.

V usage is TRBV19 and J usage is TRBJ1-2; D might be TRBD1 (5 bases). V lost 3 bases and J 3 bases, leaving 11 bases between the germline ends. The CDR3 length is 14 residues. Germline loops: CDR1 LNHDA, CDR2 SQIVND (reference sequence). The CDR3 bases are TGTGCCAGTAGTATTTCAGGGAGGGACTATGGCTACACCTTC. Its protein is CASSISGRDYGYTF.

The chain is built from TRBV6-2 or TRBV6-3 and TRBJ2-7, with 9 positions matching TRBD1. Looked up from germline, CDR1 is MNHEY and CDR2 is SVGEGT. Trimming cost V 2 bases and J 3 bases; bases outside gene matches: 5. This CDR3 spans 15 amino acids. In DNA form, the CDR3 reads TGTGCCAGCAGTTACCCACAGGGGGCTGGCTACGAGCAGTACTTC. This gives the protein CASSYPQGAGYEQYF.

The chain is built from TRBV2 and TRBJ2-3; weak D call: TRBD1 (5 bases). The germline CDR1 and CDR2 sequences are SNHLY and FYNNEI. The CDR3 contains 16 residues. Trimming shortened V by 4 bases and J by 5 bases, and 19 bases separated the two germline ends. CDR3 sequence reads: CASSGGRGRDGDTQYF. DNA of the CDR3: TGTGCCAGCAGTGGAGGTAGGGGCAGGGATGGAGATACGCAGTATTTT.

The chain's CDR3 is CASSPRTGGSYNEQFF. The DNA of the CDR3 is TGTGCCAGCAGCCCCCGCACAGGGGGCTCCTACAATGAGCAGTTCTTC. This chain uses TRBV11-2 with TRBJ2-1; 8 nucleotides align to TRBD1. CDR3 length equals 16 residues. V trimming: 5 bases; J trimming: 0 bases; junction bases outside the gene matches: 6. Germline CDR1 is SGHAT and CDR2 is FQNNGV. Drawing the rest from reference TRBV11-2 and TRBJ2-1, the complete variable domain is EAGVAQSPRYKIIEKRQSVAFWCNPISGHATLYWYQQILGQGPKLLIQFQNNGVVDDSQLPKDRFSAERLKGVDSTLKIQPAKLEDSAVYLCASSPRTGGSYNEQFFGPGTRLTVL.

This sequence joins TRBV2 and TRBJ2-7, with 7 bases identical to TRBD1. The CDR3 runs to 14 residues. From germline, CDR1 is SNHLY and CDR2 FYNNEI. The ends lost 10 bases at V and 3 bases at J; junction bases unmatched: 12. The DNA for the CDR3 is TGTGCCATCGACGGGAAGACAGGGCTCTACGAGCAGTACTTC. It encodes CAIDGKTGLYEQYF. The full variable domain, completed using reference TRBV2 and TRBJ2-7, is EPEVTQTPSHQVTQMGQEVILRCVPISNHLYFYWYRQILGQKVEFLVSFYNNEISEKSEIFDDQFSVERPDGSNFTLKIRSTKLEDSAMYFCAIDGKTGLYEQYFGPGTRLTVT.

The chain uses TRBV6-6 and TRBJ2-2; TRBD2 agrees at 7 bases. Germline CDR1 and CDR2: MNHNY and SVGAGI (reference sequence). The CDR3 has 16 amino acids. Unmatched junction bases numbered 8, after V lost 6 bases and J lost 1 base. CDR3 loop: CASSYVAGVNTGELFF. The CDR3 DNA sequence: TGTGCCAGCAGCTACGTCGCGGGAGTGAACACCGGGGAGCTGTTTTTT.

The V gene is TRBV5-4, the J gene TRBJ2-5, with 7 positions matching TRBD2. This CDR3 has 15 residues. V trimming: 2 bases; J trimming: 5 bases; junction bases outside the gene matches: 9. Germline CDR1 SGHNT, CDR2 YYREEE (reference sequence). The chain's CDR3 is CASSFRLAEGETQYF. The CDR3 region has the DNA TGTGCCAGCAGCTTTCGGCTAGCGGAGGGGGAGACCCAGTACTTC.

This clone showed up just once. The gene calls are TRBV3-1 (or the pseudogene TRBV3-2) and TRBJ2-5; maybe TRBD2 (8 bases). Germline values: CDR1 LGHDT, CDR2 YNNKEL (reference sequence). V was pared by 0 bases and J by 7 bases, with 21 bases between. The CDR3 runs to 17 residues. Here the CDR3 reads CASSQDRSGGQSRTQYF. The CDR3 DNA reads as TGTGCCAGCAGCCAAGATCGAAGCGGGGGACAGTCCCGGACCCAGTACTTC.

This clone showed up just once. The chain uses TRBV12-5 and TRBJ2-2, with D maybe TRBD1 (6 bases). CDR1 is LGHNT, CDR2 FRNRAP, per germline. The CDR3 loop spans 12 amino acids. V lost 6 bases and J lost 6, with 8 bases in between. The CDR3 DNA is TGTGCTAGTGGGACAGGTTCCGGGGAGCTGTTTTTT. As protein: CASGTGSGELFF.